The clone carrying this TCR beta chain was detected ten times or more. These data are taken from a study of T cells in Graves' hyperthyroidism and ophthalmopathy. In germline, CDR1 is SNHLY, CDR2 FYNNEI. The CDR3 totals 16 residues. V dropped 5 bases and J dropped 4 bases, with 20 bases sitting between them. Patients with uncontrolled infections, other autoimmune diseases, pregnancy or lactation were excluded. Amplification targeted TCR beta CDR3 regions from RNA transcripts. The TCR CDR3 was amplified in a first-round RT-PCR using the HTBI primer set. TCRdb called the multiplex PCR reads again in MiXCR, with one record for every CDR3 protein. Here the sample spans some 270,000 distinct CDR3 sequences, around 13% being singletons.

Sequencing was done on a sample of blood. This TCR derives from a woman between 35 and 50 years old with Graves' hyperthyroidism. The chain has TRBV2 and TRBJ1-2; D gene ambiguous. The CDR3 reads CASSFDIWSPIYGYTF. The CDR3 bases are TGTGCCAGCAGTTTTGATATCTGGTCGCCCATCTATGGCTACACCTTC.